This record looks at one T cell receptor beta chain sequence and its context. These data come from a study of blood T cell repertoires in COVID-19. About the study: Samples representing acute and convalescent COVID-19 were sourced from the United States, Italy and Spain.

The Seattle site enrolled patients during active infection and followed them longitudinally. J was trimmed by 7 bases and V by 1 base; bases with no gene match: 5. Germline V lookup: CDR1 LNHDA, CDR2 SQIVND (reference sequence). The CDR3 has 15 amino acids. In the study's own analysis: Reference gene primer amplification gave estimated nucleated cell counts. Assay used: immunoSEQ multiplex PCR; TCRdb lists only in-frame clones, some missing. Clonal size and the V and J genes are those of that table, whereas D and trimming came from the DNA. The table records around 93,000 clones, about 92% of them present only once.

The gene calls are TRBV19 and TRBJ1-4, with 8 bases lining up with TRBD1. Sequencing was performed on peripheral blood. The source of this sequence is a man younger than 30 with COVID-19, enrolled during active disease. The CDR3 coding sequence is TGTGCCAGTAGTATAGTCACAGGGGGTCTTGAAAAACTGTTTTTT. It codes for CASSIVTGGLEKLFF.